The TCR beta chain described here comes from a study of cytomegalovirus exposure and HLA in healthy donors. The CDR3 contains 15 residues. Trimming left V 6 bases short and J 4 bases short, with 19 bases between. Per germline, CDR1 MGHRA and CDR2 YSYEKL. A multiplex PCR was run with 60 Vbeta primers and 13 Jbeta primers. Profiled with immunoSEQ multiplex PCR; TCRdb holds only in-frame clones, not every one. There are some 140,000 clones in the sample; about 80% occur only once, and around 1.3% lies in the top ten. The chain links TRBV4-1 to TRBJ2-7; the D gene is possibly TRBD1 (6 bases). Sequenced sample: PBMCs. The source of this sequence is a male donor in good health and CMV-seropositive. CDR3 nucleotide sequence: TGCGCCAGCAGAGCACCTGGCAGGGGTACATACGAGCAGTACTTC. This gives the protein CASRAPGRGTYEQYF.